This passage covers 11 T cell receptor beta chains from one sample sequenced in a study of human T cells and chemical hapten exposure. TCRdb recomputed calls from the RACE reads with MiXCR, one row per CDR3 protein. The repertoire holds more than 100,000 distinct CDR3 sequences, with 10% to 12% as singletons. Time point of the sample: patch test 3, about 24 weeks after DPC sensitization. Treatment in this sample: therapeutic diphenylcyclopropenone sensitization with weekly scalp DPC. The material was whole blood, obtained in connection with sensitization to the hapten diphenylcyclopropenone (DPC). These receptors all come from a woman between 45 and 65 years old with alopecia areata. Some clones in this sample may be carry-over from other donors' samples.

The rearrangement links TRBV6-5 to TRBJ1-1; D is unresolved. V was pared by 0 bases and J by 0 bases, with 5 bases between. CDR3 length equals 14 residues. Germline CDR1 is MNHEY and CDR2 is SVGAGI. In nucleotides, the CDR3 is TGTGCCAGCAGTTACTCGATAGTGAACACTGAAGCTTTCTTT. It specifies CASSYSIVNTEAFF.

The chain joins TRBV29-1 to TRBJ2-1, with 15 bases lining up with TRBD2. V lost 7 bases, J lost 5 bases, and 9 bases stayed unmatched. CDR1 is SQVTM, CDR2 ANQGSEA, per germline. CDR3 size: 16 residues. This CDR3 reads CSAWTSGGAINNEQFF. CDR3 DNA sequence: TGCAGCGCCTGGACTAGCGGGGGGGCCATCAACAATGAGCAGTTCTTC.

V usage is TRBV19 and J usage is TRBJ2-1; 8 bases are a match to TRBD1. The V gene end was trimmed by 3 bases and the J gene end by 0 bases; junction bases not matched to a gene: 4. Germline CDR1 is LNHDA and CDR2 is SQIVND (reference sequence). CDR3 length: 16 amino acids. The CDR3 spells CASSIRTGSSYNEQFF. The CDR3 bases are TGTGCCAGTAGTATCCGGACAGGGAGCTCCTACAATGAGCAGTTCTTC.

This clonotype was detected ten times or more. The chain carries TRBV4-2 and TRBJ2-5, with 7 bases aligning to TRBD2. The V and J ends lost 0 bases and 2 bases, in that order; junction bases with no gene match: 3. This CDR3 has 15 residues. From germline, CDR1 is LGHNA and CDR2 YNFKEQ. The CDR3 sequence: CASSQELARQETQYF. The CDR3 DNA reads TGTGCCAGCAGCCAAGAACTAGCGAGGCAAGAGACCCAGTACTTC.

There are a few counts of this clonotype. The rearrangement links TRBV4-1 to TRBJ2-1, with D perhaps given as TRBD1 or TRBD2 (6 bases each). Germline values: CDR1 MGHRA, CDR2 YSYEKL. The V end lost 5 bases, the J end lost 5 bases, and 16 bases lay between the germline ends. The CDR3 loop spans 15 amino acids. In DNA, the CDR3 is TGCGCCAGCAGCTCCCTTTACGGGGGCAACAATGAGCAGTTCTTC. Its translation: CASSSLYGGNNEQFF.

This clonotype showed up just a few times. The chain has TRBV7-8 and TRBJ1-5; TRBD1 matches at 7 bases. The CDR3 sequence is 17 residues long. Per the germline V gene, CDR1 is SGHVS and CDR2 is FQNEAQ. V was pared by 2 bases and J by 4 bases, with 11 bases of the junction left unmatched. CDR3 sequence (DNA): TGTGCCAGCAGCTTACAATCGGGAGGCAGGGGGAATCAGCCCCAGCATTTT. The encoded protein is CASSLQSGGRGNQPQHF.

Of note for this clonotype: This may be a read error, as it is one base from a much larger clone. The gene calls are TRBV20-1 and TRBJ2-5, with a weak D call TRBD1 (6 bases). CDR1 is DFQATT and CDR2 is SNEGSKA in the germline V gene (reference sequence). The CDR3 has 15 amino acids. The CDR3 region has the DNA TGCAGTGCTAGAGCCCCAGGGGTAGGACAAGAGACCCAGTGCTTC. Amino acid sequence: CSARAPGVGQETQCF.

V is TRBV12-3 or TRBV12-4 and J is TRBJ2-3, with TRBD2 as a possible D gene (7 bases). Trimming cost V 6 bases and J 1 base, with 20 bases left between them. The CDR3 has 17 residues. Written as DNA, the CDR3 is TGTGCCAGCAGGTCCCCAATCCGGGGGGCCCGCACAGATACGCAGTATTTT. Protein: CASRSPIRGARTDTQYF.

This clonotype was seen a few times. Here the CDR3 reads CASSWAAPNEAFF. The CDR3 DNA follows: TGTGCCAGCAGTTGGGCAGCGCCGAATGAAGCTTTCTTT. The V and J genes are TRBV6-2 or TRBV6-3 and TRBJ1-1; D unclear. Trimming removed 4 bases from V and 7 bases from J, with 13 bases in between. The CDR3 has 13 residues. Germline values: CDR1 MNHEY, CDR2 SVGEGT.

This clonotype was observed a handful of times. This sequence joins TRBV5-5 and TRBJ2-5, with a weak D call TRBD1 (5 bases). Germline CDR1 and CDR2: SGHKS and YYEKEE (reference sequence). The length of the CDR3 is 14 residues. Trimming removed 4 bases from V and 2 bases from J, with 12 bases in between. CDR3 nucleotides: TGTGCCAGCAGCGATTGGGGCCTACAAGAGACCCAGTACTTC. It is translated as CASSDWGLQETQYF. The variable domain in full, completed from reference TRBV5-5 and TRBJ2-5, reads DAGVTQSPTHLIKTRGQQVTLRCSPISGHKSVSWYQQVLGQGPQFIFQYYEKEERGRGNFPDRFSARQFPNYSSELNVNALLLGDSALYLCASSDWGLQETQYFGPGTRLLVL.

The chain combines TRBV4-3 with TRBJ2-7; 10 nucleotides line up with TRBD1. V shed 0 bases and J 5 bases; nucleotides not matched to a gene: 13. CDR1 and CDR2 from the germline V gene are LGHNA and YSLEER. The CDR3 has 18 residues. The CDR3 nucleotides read TGCGCCAGCAGCCAAGATATTTTCCCCGGGACAGGGGACAACGAGCAGTACTTC. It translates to CASSQDIFPGTGDNEQYF.